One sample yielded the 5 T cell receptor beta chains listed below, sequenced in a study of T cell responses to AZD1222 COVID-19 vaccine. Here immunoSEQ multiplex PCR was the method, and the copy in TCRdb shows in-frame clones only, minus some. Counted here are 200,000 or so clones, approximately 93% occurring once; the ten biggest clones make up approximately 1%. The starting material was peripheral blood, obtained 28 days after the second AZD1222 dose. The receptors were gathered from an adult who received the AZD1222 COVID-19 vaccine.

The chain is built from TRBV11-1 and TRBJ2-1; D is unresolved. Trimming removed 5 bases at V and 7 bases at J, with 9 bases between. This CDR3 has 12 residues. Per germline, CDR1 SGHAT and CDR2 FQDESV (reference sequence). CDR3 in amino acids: CASSTLGNEQFF. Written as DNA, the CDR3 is TGTGCCAGCAGCACCCTGGGGAATGAGCAGTTCTTC.

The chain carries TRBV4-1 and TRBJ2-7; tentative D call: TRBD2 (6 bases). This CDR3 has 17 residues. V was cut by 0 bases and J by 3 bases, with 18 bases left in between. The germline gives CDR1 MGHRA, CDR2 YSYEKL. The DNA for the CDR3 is TGCGCCAGCAGCCAAGAAAGGCTGGGACTGAGTGGCTACGAGCAGTACTTC. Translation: CASSQERLGLSGYEQYF.

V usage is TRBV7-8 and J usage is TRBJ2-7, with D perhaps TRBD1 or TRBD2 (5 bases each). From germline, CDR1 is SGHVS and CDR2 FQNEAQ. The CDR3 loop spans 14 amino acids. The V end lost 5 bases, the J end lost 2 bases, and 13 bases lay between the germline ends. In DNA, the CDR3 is TGTGCCAGCAGCCTCGGGGCCAGGGCCTACGAGCAGTACTTC. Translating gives CASSLGARAYEQYF.

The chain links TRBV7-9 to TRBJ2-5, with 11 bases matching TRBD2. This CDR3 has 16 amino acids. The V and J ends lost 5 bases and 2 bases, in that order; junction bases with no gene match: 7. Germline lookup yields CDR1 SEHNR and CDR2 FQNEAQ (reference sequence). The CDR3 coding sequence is TGTGCCAGCAGCACGTGGACTAGCGGGTCACAAGAGACCCAGTACTTC. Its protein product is CASSTWTSGSQETQYF.

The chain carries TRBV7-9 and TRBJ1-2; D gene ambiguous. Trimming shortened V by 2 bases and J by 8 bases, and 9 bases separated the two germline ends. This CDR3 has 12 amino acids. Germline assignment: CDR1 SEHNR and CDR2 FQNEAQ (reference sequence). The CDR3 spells CASSLTSVGYTF. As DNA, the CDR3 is TGTGCCAGCAGCTTAACCTCAGTGGGCTACACCTTC.